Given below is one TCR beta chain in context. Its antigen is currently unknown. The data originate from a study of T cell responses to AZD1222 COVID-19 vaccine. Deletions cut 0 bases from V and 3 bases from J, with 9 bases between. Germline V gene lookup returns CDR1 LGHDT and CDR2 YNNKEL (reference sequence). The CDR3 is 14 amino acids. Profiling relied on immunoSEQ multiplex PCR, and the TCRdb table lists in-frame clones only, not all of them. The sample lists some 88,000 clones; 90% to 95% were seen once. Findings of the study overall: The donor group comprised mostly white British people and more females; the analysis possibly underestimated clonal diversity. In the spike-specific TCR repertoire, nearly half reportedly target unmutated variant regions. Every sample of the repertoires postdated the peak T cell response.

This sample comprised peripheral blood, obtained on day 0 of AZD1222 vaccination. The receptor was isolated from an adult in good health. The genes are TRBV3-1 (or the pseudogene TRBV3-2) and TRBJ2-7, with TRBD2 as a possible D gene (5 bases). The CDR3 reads CASSQDPGFYEQYF. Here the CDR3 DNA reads TGTGCCAGCAGCCAAGATCCGGGATTCTACGAGCAGTACTTC.